The clone carrying this TCR beta chain was seen repeatedly, ten times or more. Its target is not known. Germline loops: CDR1 SGHTA, CDR2 FQGNSA. V was pared by 5 bases and J by 4 bases, with 6 bases between. The CDR3 covers 11 residues. The data are from a study of regulatory T cells in long-lasting Graves disease. Notes on the study in general: Preferential use of TRBV28, TRBJ1-2 and TRBJ2-5 was seen in persistent disease. Exclusively peripheral blood, rather than thyroid tissue, was studied.

Arm-PCR with iRepertoire HTBI primers amplified the CDR3 regions for these TCR beta libraries. TCRdb re-analysed the multiplex PCR reads in MiXCR, keeping a single row per CDR3 protein. The table records around 400,000 distinct CDR3 sequences, around 15% of them present only once. The sample's time point: newly diagnosed GD, antithyroid drugs for less than 3 months. PBMC RNA served as the TCR library source. Source: peripheral blood mononuclear cells (PBMCs), taken at new diagnosis, from a patient treated with antithyroid drugs. The chain uses TRBV7-2 and TRBJ2-7; D not certain. This sequence was found in a female donor with Graves disease. The CDR3 DNA reads TGTGCCAGCAGCCAAAGGTACGAGCAGTACTTC. Protein product: CASSQRYEQYF.